This TCR beta chain was observed in a study of blood T cell repertoires in COVID-19 (dated by TCRdb to 2018 to 2021). Background on the whole study: Samples covering the acute and convalescent phases of COVID-19 were provided by collaborators in the United States, Italy and Spain. Samples came from the ongoing ImmuneRACE study (first 160 participants) plus 1,254 subjects from 6 global collaborators. Where HLA class I and class II types were available, the types were taken from metadata supplied by the sample provider, not from assay-based typing. A de-identified subject ID, COVID-19 status, age in years and sex were almost always included in the sample metadata. The dataset comprised deeply sampled blood TCRbeta repertoires from subjects exposed to, actively infected with, or recovered from COVID-19. The repertoires were released in a freely available public database meant as a resource for research on the immune response to SARS-CoV-2. The material from the prospective study consisted of cDNA or gDNA derived from T cells, B-cell-depleted T cells, or PBMCs.

Each collaborating institution followed its own protocols to collect whole blood in K2EDTA tubes. For TCRbeta analysis, collaborators shipped samples in one of three forms: frozen whole blood, isolated PBMCs, or DNA extracted from either of those sample types. The CDR3 spans 15 residues, from the cysteine through the phenylalanine. This entry keeps only the CDR3 DNA: 45 bases, framed from base 1. For CDR1 and CDR2, the germline V gene lists MNHEY and SVGAGI. Here V drops 8 bases and J drops 8 bases, and the junction holds 14 bases not matched to any gene. This clone occurred once. This clone's antigen is unknown. One base away there is no much larger clone; base qualities are not given. The investigation overall reported the following: How much clinical and demographic metadata was included differed by source and by participant, and the metadata was provided uncurated.

TCRbeta CDR3 regions were amplified from genomic DNA by means of the immunoSEQ Assay, a bias-controlled multiplex PCR. The authors processed their data as follows. Nucleated cell counts per sample were estimated from amplification of reference gene primers within the assay. To quantify the absolute abundance of each unique TCRbeta CDR3 rearrangement, sequence reads were collapsed and filtered. For each sample, productive Simpson clonality was calculated as the square root of Simpson's diversity index across productive rearrangements. Here the immuneACCESS table is served through TCRdb, limited to in-frame sequences with V and J called. Missing clones are a known gap in these copies; in checked studies unresolved V genes cover under half, and the rest lacks a known reason. V, J and clone size reflect that table, while D and trimming were determined from the DNA. Present in this sample are about 130,000 clones, roughly 86% of which were seen just once. About 5.4% of the sample lies in the top ten.

The specimen was peripheral blood. The chain is encoded by TRBV6-5 joined to TRBJ2-4, and 8 junctional nucleotides match TRBD2. The source of this sequence is a human donor in a cohort sampled during active COVID-19. The encoded CDR3 is CASSDSGKPIHIQYF. The nucleotide sequence is TGTGCCAGCTCGGATAGCGGGAAGCCTATCCACATTCAGTACTTC.